This TCR beta chain was recorded in a study of circulating and synovial CD4+ cells in juvenile arthritis. Study-wide findings and caveats: These blood cells shared more CDR3 sequences with synovium than bulk blood.

Comment on this clone: What it binds is unknown.

TCRdb's table, derived via immunoSEQ multiplex PCR, lists solely in-frame clones and lacks some. The data contain 30,000 to 40,000 clones, 90% to 95% of them seen just once; the ten biggest clones take up around 0.63%. V was shortened by 0 bases and J by 6 bases, with 14 bases between the two germline ends. CDR1 is LGHNA and CDR2 is YNFKEQ in the germline V gene. CDR3 length equals 16 residues. The sequencing sample was made of CD4+ T cells from blood. The genes are TRBV4-2 and TRBJ2-2; D perhaps matches TRBD1 (5 bases). This clonotype was sampled from a human donor with juvenile idiopathic arthritis. DNA of the CDR3: TGTGCCAGCAGCCAAGATAGCTTCAGGGTTCCCGGGGAGCTGTTTTTT. Translating gives CASSQDSFRVPGELFF.